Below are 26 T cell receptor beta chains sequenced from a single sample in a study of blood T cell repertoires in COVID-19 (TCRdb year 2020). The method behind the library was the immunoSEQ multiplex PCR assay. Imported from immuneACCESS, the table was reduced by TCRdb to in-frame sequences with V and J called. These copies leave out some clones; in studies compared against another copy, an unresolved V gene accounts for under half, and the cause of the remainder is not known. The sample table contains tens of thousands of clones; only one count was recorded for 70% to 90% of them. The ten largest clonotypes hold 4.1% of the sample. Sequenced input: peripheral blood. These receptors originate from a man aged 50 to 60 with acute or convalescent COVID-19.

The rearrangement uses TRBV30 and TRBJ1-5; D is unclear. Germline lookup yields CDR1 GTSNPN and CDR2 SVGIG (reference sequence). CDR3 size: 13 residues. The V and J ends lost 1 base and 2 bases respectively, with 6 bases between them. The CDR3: CAWSERGNQPQHF. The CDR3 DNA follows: TGTGCCTGGAGTGAGAGGGGCAATCAGCCCCAGCATTTT.

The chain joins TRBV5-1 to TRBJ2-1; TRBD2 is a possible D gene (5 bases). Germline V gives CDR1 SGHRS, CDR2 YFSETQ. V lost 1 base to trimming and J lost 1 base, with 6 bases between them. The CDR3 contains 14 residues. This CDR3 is CASSLWTSYNEQFF. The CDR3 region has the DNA TGCGCCAGCAGCTTGTGGACTTCCTACAATGAGCAGTTCTTC. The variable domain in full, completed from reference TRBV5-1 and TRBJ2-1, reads KAGVTQTPRYLIKTRGQQVTLSCSPISGHRSVSWYQQTPGQGLQFLFEYFSETQRNKGNFPGRFSGRQFSNSRSEMNVSTLELGDSALYLCASSLWTSYNEQFFGPGTRLTVL.

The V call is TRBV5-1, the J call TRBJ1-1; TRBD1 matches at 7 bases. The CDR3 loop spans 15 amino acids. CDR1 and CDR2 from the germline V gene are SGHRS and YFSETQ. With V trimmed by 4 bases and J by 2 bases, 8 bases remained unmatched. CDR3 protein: CASSETGQRNTEAFF. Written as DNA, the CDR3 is TGCGCCAGCAGCGAGACGGGACAGAGAAACACTGAAGCTTTCTTT.

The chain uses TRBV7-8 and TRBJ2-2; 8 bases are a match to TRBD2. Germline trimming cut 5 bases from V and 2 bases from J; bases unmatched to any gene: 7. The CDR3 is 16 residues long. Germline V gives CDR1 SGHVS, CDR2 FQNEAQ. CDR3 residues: CASSKRLAPNTGELFF. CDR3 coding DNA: TGTGCCAGCAGCAAACGACTAGCGCCTAACACCGGGGAGCTGTTTTTT.

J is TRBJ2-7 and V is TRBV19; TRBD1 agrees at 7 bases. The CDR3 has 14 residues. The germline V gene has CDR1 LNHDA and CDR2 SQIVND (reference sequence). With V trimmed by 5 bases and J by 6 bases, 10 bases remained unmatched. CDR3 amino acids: CASSPHEGAGEQYF. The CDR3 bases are TGTGCCAGTAGTCCCCACGAGGGGGCTGGCGAGCAGTACTTC.

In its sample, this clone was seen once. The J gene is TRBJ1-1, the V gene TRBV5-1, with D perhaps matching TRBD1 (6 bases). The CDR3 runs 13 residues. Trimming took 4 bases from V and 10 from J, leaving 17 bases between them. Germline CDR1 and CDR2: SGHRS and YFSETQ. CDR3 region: CASSLVGGAPAFF. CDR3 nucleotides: TGCGCCAGCAGCCTCGTGGGGGGGGCCCCAGCTTTCTTT. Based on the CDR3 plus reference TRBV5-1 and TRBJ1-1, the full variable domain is KAGVTQTPRYLIKTRGQQVTLSCSPISGHRSVSWYQQTPGQGLQFLFEYFSETQRNKGNFPGRFSGRQFSNSRSEMNVSTLELGDSALYLCASSLVGGAPAFFGQGTRLTVV.

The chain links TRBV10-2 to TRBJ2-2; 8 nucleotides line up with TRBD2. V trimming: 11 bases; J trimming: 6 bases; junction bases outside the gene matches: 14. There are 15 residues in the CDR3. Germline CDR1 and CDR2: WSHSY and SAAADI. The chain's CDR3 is CAHSRGEAKAGELFF. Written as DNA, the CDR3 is TGCGCCCATTCGCGGGGGGAGGCAAAGGCCGGGGAGCTGTTTTTT.

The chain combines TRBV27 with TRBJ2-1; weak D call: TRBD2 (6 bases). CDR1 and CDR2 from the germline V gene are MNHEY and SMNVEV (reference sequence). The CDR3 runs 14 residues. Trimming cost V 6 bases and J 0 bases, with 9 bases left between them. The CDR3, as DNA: TGTGCCAGCAGGGAGGGCGGCTCCTACAATGAGCAGTTCTTC. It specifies CASREGGSYNEQFF.

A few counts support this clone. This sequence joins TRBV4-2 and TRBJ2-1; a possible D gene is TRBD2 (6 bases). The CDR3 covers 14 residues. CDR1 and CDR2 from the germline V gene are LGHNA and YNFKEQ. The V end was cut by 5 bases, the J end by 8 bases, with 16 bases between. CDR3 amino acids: CASSRRTGGDEQFF. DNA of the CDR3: TGTGCCAGCAGCAGACGGACGGGCGGGGATGAGCAGTTCTTC.

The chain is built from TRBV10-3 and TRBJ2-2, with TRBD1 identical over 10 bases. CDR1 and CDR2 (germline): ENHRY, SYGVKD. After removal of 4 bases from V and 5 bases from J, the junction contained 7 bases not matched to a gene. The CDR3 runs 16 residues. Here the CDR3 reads CAISGRDRGPTGELFF. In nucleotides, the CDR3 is TGTGCCATCAGTGGCCGGGACAGGGGCCCTACCGGGGAGCTGTTTTTT.

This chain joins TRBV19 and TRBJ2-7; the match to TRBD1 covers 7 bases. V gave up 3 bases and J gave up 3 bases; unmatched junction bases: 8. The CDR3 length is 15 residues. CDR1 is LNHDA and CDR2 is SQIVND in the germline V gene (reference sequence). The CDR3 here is CASSISPGGNYEQYF. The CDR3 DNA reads TGTGCCAGTAGTATTTCCCCAGGGGGAAACTACGAGCAGTACTTC.

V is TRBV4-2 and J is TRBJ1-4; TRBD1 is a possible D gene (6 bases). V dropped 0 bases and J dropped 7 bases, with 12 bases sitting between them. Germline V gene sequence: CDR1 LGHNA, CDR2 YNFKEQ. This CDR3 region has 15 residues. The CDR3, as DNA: TGTGCCAGCAGCCAAGATAGGGCAGGGGCTGAAAAACTGTTTTTT. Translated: CASSQDRAGAEKLFF.

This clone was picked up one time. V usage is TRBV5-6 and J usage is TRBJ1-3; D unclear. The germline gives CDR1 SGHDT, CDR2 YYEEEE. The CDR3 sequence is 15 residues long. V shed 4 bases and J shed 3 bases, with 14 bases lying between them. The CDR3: CASSHRRLHGNTIYF. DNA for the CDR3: TGTGCCAGCAGCCACAGACGCTTGCATGGAAACACCATATATTTT. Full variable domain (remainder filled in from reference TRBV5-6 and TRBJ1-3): DAGVTQSPTHLIKTRGQQVTLRCSPKSGHDTVSWYQQALGQGPQFIFQYYEEEERQRGNFPDRFSGHQFPNYSSELNVNALLLGDSALYLCASSHRRLHGNTIYFGEGSWLTVV.

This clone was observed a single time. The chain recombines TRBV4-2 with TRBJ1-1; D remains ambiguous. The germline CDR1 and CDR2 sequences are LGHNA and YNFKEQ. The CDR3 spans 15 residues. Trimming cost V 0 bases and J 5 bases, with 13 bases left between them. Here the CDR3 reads CASSQDYGVGTEAFF. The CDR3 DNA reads TGTGCCAGCAGCCAAGATTACGGGGTTGGGACTGAAGCTTTCTTT.

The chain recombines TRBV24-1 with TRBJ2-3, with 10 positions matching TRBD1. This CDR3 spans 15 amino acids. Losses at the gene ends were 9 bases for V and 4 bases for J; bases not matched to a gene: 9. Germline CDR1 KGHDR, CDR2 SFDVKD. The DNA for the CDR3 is TGTGCCACCGCCCGGCGGGACAGGGGACCAGATACGCAGTATTTT. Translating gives CATARRDRGPDTQYF.

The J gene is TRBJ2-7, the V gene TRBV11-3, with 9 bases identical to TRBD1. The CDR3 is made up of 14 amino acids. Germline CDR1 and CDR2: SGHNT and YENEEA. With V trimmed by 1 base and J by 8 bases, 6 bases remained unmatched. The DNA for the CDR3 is TGTGCCAGCAGCTTAGTGGGACAGGGCAGGCAGCAGTACTTC. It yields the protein CASSLVGQGRQQYF.

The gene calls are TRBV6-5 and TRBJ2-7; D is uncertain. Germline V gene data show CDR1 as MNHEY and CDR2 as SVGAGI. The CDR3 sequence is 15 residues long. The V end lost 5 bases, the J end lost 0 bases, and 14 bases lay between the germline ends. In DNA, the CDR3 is TGTGCCAGCAGTCCGCCCGGTAGTCGCTCCTACGAGCAGTACTTC. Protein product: CASSPPGSRSYEQYF.

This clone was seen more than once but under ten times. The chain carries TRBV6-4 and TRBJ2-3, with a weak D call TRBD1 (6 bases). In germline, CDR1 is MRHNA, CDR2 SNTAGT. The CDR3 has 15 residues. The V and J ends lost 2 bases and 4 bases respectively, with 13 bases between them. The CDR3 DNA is TGTGCCAGCAGTGACGGGGACATAGGGCCAGATACGCAGTATTTT. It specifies CASSDGDIGPDTQYF.

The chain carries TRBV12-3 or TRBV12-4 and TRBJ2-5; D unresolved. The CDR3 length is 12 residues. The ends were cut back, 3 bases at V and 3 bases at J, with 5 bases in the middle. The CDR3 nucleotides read TGTGCCAGCAGTTTCAGTGAAGAGACCCAGTACTTC. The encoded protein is CASSFSEETQYF.

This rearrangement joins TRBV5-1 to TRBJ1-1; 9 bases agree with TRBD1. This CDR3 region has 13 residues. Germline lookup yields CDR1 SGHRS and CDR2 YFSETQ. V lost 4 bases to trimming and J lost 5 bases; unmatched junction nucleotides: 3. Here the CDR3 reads CASSRTGETEAFF. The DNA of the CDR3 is TGCGCCAGCAGCCGGACAGGGGAGACTGAAGCTTTCTTT.

CDR3 protein: CASSQGQGLKKLYGYTF. The DNA of the CDR3 is TGCGCCAGCAGTCAAGGACAGGGCCTGAAAAAACTCTATGGCTACACCTTC. This rearrangement joins TRBV23-1 to TRBJ1-2; 8 positions match TRBD1. TRBV23-1 is an ORF; its function is uncertain. The ends lost 2 bases at V and 4 bases at J; junction bases unmatched: 12. CDR3 size: 17 residues.

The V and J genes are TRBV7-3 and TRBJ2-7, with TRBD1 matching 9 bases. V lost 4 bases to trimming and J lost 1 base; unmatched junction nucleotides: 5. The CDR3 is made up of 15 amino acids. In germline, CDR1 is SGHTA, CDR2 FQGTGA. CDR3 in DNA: TGTGCCAGCAGCTACTCCGGGACAGGGTCCTACGAGCAGTACTTC. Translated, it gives CASSYSGTGSYEQYF.

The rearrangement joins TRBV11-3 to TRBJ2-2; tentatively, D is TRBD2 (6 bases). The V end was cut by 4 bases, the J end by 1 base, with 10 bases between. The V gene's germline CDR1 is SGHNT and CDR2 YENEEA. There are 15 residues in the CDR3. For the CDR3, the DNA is TGTGCCAGCAGCTACGCCGGGGGGAACACCGGGGAGCTGTTTTTT. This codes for CASSYAGGNTGELFF.

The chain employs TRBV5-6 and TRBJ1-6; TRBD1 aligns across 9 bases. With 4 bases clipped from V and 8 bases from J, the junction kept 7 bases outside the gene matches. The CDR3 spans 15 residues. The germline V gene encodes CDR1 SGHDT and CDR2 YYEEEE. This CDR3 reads CASSQGQGGYSPLHF. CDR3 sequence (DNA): TGTGCCAGCAGCCAGGGACAGGGTGGTTATTCACCCCTCCACTTT.

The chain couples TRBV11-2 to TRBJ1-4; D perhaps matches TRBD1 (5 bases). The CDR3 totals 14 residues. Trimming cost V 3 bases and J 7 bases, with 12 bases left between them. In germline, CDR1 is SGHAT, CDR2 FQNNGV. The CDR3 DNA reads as TGTGCCAGCAGCTTCGGGGGGTTGACTGAAAAACTGTTTTTT. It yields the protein CASSFGGLTEKLFF.

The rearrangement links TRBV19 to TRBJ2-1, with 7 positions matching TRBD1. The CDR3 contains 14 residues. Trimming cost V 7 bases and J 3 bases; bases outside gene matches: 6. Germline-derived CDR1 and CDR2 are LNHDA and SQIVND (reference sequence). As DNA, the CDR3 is TGTGCCAGTACCTTCCGGGACAGCTACAATGAGCAGTTCTTC. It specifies CASTFRDSYNEQFF.